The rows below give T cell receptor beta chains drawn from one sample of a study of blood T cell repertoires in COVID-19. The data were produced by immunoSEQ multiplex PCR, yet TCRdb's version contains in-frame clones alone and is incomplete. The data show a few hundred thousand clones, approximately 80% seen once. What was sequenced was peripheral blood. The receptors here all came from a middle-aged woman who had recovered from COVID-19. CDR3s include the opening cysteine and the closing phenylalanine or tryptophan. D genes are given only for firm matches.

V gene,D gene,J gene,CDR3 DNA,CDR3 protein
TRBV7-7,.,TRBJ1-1,TGTGCTAGCAGCCGAACAGAAAACACTGAAGCTTTCTTT,CASSRTENTEAFF
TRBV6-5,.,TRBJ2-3,TGTGCCAGCAGTCCCCCTAGAGATACGCAGTATTTT,CASSPPRDTQYF
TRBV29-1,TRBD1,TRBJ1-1,TGCAGCGCCCACGGTCAGGGGGGATACACTGAAGCTTTCTTT,CSAHGQGGYTEAFF
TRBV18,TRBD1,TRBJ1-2,TGTGCCAGCTCACCATTCGGGACAGGGGACTATGGCTACACCTTC,CASSPFGTGDYGYTF
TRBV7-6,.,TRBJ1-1,TGTGCCAGCAGCTTAGCCGGGTACACTGAAGCTTTCTTT,CASSLAGYTEAFF
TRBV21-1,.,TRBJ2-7,TGTGCCAGCAGCAATAATTATAGGGGGCAGACCAGATCCTACGAGCAGTACTTC,CASSNNYRGQTRSYEQYF
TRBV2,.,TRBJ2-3,TGTGCCAGCAGTCGGGGCGGGGGCACAGATACGCAGTATTTT,CASSRGGGTDTQYF
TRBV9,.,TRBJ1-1,TGTGCCAGCAGCGTCTCGACATCCTACACCCCCGCTTTCTTT,CASSVSTSYTPAFF
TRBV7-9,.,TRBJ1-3,TGTGCCAGCAGCGTGTCGGGTCGATTTAGCTCTGGAAACACCATATATTTT,CASSVSGRFSSGNTIYF
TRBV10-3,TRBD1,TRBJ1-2,TGTGCCATCAGTGCCCTGGCGGGGACAGAATATGGCTACACCTTC,CAISALAGTEYGYTF
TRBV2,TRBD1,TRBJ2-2,TGTGCCAGCACCCGGACAGGGTGGGACACCGGGGAGCTGTTTTTT,CASTRTGWDTGELFF